Listed below are T cell receptor beta chains from one sample, sequenced in a study of cytomegalovirus exposure and HLA in healthy donors. The table came from immunoSEQ multiplex PCR; TCRdb's copy has only in-frame clones and leaves some out. Of 120,000 to 150,000 clones in the sample, 61% were seen once. The source material was PBMCs. These TCRs come from a male donor in good health and CMV-seronegative. CDR3s include the opening cysteine and the closing phenylalanine or tryptophan. Fields, in order: V gene, D gene, CDR3 protein. A D gene is named only where the DNA matches it firmly.

TRBV6-6 . CASSPGGYYGYTF
TRBV5-1 TRBD1 CASHQGANTEAFF
TRBV5-4 . CASSLDSTSGNTIYF
TRBV29-1 TRBD2 CSGSGGAGSDTQYF
TRBV28 . CASSLVGARGQYF
TRBV18 . CASSPVLRAPLDYGYTF
TRBV5-1 TRBD1 CASSPGTGVTGELFF
TRBV7-6 TRBD2 CASSSGLAGPTDTQYF
TRBV6-5 . CASSSRSLTEAFF
TRBV6-5 TRBD1 CASSFRQGPQHF
TRBV29-1 . CSAGEMNTEAFF
TRBV10-3 TRBD1 CATGDSSSADTQYF
TRBV19 . CASSLNRFDEQFF
TRBV4-2 TRBD2 CASSQTGTSGYEQYF
TRBV4-1 . CASSQDFRVEQYF
TRBV6-1 . CASRQGNTEAFF
TRBV11-2 . CASSLGLANYGYTF
TRBV6-5 TRBD1 CASSYSDRVTSPLHF
TRBV7-2 . CASSITGKTEAFF
TRBV14 TRBD2 CASSRLSGGRYNEQFF
TRBV5-8 . CASSQTSSYEQYF
TRBV7-6 . CASSLAGGTGNTIYF
TRBV5-6 TRBD1 CASSLGQGWINSPLHF
TRBV28 . CASSPPIQVNDGNTIYF
TRBV7-2 . CASSAESEAFF
TRBV6-5 . CASSSPDSGRQFF
TRBV7-6 TRBD1 CASSLVPGDRGTQETQYF
TRBV4-3 . CASSWRQQANEKLFF